Sequencing of this T cell receptor (beta chain) was carried out in a study of identical twins. The CDR3 loop spans 13 amino acids. The V gene's germline CDR1 is MNHEY and CDR2 SVGAGI. After removal of 7 bases from V and 3 bases from J, the junction contained 6 bases not matched to a gene. TCRdb re-called the 5' RACE reads through MiXCR, storing one row per CDR3 protein. Here the sample spans about 530,000 distinct CDR3 sequences, 20% to 25% being singletons. This clonotype was counted only a few times. This sample also appeared in a second study, on yellow fever vaccine responses in identical twins.

This chain connects TRBV6-5 to TRBJ2-7; 7 bases map to TRBD1. The clonotype comes from a woman under 30 in good health. The source material was CD4+ T cells sorted from blood. CDR3 DNA: TGTGCCAGCAAGATCAGGGGGAGCTACGAGCAGTACTTC. It encodes CASKIRGSYEQYF.